The next 11 T cell receptor beta chains were all read from a single sample in a study of T cell repertoires in cytomegalovirus infection. These receptors have no identified antigens. TCRdb processed the reads anew with MiXCR; each CDR3 protein has one entry. The sample contains 550,000 to 850,000 distinct CDR3 sequences, around 31% of which appear only once. Sequencing was performed on cultured PBMCs, taken from culture after CMV antigen stimulation. These receptors were collected from a human donor in good health (CMV status not recorded). Some clones in this sample may be carry-over from other donors' samples.

This clonotype was seen a few times. J is TRBJ1-2 and V is TRBV4-1; 10 bases line up with TRBD1. Germline assignment: CDR1 MGHRA and CDR2 YSYEKL. The CDR3 spans 14 residues. Trimming removed 4 bases from V and 8 bases from J; junction bases left unmatched: 7. CDR3 coding DNA: TGCGCCAGCAGCCTGGACAGGGGGTTGGAAGGCTACACCTTC. Its protein is CASSLDRGLEGYTF.

This clonotype appeared a few times. The CDR3 DNA reads as TGCAGTGCTAGACCACAGGGCACCTACGAGCAGTACTTC. The encoded protein is CSARPQGTYEQYF. The chain couples TRBV20-1 to TRBJ2-7, with D tentatively TRBD1 (6 bases). In germline, CDR1 is DFQATT, CDR2 SNEGSKA (reference sequence). V was shortened by 2 bases and J by 2 bases, with 10 bases between the two germline ends. The CDR3 runs 13 residues.

The V call is TRBV6-1, the J call TRBJ2-1, with TRBD2 as a possible D gene (5 bases). CDR3 length: 14 amino acids. Germline V gene data show CDR1 as MNHNS and CDR2 as SASEGT. V gave up 2 bases and J gave up 12 bases, with 17 bases separating them. CDR3 nucleotide sequence: TGTGCCAGCAGTGAATCGGGCGGGCGGGTCGGGCAGTTCTTC. Translating it yields CASSESGGRVGQFF.

The V gene is TRBV20-1, the J gene TRBJ2-7, with D possibly TRBD2 on 5 matching bases. The CDR3 runs 12 residues. The V end was cut by 7 bases, the J end by 0 bases, with 10 bases between. Germline CDR1 DFQATT, CDR2 SNEGSKA (reference sequence). CDR3 DNA sequence: TGCAGTGTAGAGCGGAACTCCTACGAGCAGTACTTC. It specifies CSVERNSYEQYF.

Only a few counts were recorded for this clonotype. The chain links TRBV28 to TRBJ1-1; D possibly corresponds to TRBD1 (5 bases). The CDR3 consists of 16 residues. Germline lookup yields CDR1 MDHEN and CDR2 SYDVKM. V was pared by 4 bases and J by 0 bases, with 15 bases between. CDR3 residues: CASSSPMGPMNTEAFF. In nucleotides, the CDR3 is TGTGCCAGCAGTTCCCCAATGGGACCGATGAACACTGAAGCTTTCTTT.

This clonotype was counted at least ten times. V gene TRBV6-1 combines with J gene TRBJ1-4, with no clear D. This CDR3 has 15 residues. Trimming took off 5 bases at V and 5 bases at J, with 15 bases between the two ends. In germline, CDR1 is MNHNS, CDR2 SASEGT. This chain's CDR3 is CASSRGRLENEKLFF. CDR3 bases: TGTGCCAGCAGTAGAGGACGGCTTGAGAATGAAAAACTGTTTTTT.

This chain links TRBV4-2 with TRBJ2-1; D tentatively reads TRBD1 or TRBD2 (5 bases each). The germline V gene encodes CDR1 LGHNA and CDR2 YNFKEQ. V was clipped by 3 bases and J by 9 bases, with 24 bases between them. CDR3 length: 17 residues. CDR3 nucleotides: TGTGCCAGCAGCCACCCGTCCTCCGGGACCGCTTCCGGTGAGCAGTTCTTC. Protein product: CASSHPSSGTASGEQFF.

The rearrangement joins TRBV28 to TRBJ2-7, with D hard to call. The CDR3 runs 12 residues. The germline gives CDR1 MDHEN, CDR2 SYDVKM. V gave up 3 bases and J gave up 4 bases, with 7 bases separating them. The CDR3 reads CASSFIVYEQYF. In DNA, the CDR3 is TGTGCCAGCAGTTTTATAGTATACGAGCAGTACTTC.

Ten or more counts support this clonotype. The CDR3 bases are TGTGCCAGCAGCTTGTGGGGACAGGGCTCCTACGAGCAGTACTTC. Translation gives CASSLWGQGSYEQYF. The chain couples TRBV7-6 to TRBJ2-7; 9 bases fit TRBD1. This CDR3 has 15 amino acids. Germline V CDR1 and CDR2: SGHVS, FNYEAQ. With 3 bases clipped from V and 0 bases from J, the junction kept 3 bases outside the gene matches.

This clonotype has more than one count but fewer than ten. The gene calls are TRBV5-4 and TRBJ1-3; a weak D match, TRBD1 (6 bases). This CDR3 is built from 14 residues. The germline CDR1 and CDR2 sequences are SGHNT and YYREEE (reference sequence). V was shortened by 3 bases and J by 4 bases, with 11 bases between the two germline ends. The DNA for the CDR3 is TGTGCCAGCAGCTATCAGGGGCCCGGAAACACCATATATTTT. Residues: CASSYQGPGNTIYF.

This rearrangement joins TRBV6-6 to TRBJ1-2; 9 bases are shared with TRBD1. The trim removed 6 bases at V and 3 bases at J, leaving 8 bases unmatched. The CDR3 has 15 residues. Germline-derived CDR1 and CDR2 are MNHNY and SVGAGI (reference sequence). CDR3 bases: TGTGCCAGCAGCCCGTTCGGGACAGGGTACTATGGCTACACCTTC. Its protein product is CASSPFGTGYYGYTF.